This entry is about one T cell receptor (beta chain). Its antigen is still unknown. This specimen comes from a study of T-cell memory formation after mild COVID-19. Background on the study: Largely, TCR clusters stayed within a single donor. Study-level findings and limits: Mainly CM and EM harbored the contracting CD4+ clones; mainly EMRA harbored the CD8+ ones.

CDR1 and CDR2 (germline): SNHLY, FYNNEI. The CDR3 runs to 19 residues. The V segment lost 4 bases and the J segment 3 bases; nucleotides outside the gene matches: 16. TCR alpha and TCR beta cDNA libraries carrying sample barcodes and UMIs were produced by 5'RACE using constant-segment primers. One entry per CDR3 protein, called by TCRdb with MiXCR from the 5' RACE reads. The sample carries 350,000 to 500,000 distinct CDR3 sequences, around 20% recorded once. The chain links TRBV2 to TRBJ2-1; 9 bases are shared with TRBD1. The sample was PBMCs or a T cell subset sorted from them (not recorded which). This TCR was sampled from an adult woman who had mild COVID-19 (a few samples of this study predate the infection). Cell type and time point are not known. CDR3 sequence (DNA): TGTGCCAGCAGTGGCTGGGACAGGGTCTCCGAGCGGAGCTACAATGAGCAGTTCTTC. This gives the protein CASSGWDRVSERSYNEQFF.